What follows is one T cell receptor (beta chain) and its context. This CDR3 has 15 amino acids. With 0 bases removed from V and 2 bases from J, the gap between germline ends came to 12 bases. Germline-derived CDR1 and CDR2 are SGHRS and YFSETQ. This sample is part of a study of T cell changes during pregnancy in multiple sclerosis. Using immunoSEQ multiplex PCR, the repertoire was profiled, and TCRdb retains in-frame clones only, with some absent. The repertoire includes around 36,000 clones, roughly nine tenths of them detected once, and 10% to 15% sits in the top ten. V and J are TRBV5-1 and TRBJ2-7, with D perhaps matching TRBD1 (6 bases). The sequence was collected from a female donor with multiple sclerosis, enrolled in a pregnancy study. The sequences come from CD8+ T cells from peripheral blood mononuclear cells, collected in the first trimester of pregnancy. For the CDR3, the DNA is TGCGCCAGCAGCTTGGCCGGGACACCTACCTACGAGCAGTACTTC. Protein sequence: CASSLAGTPTYEQYF.